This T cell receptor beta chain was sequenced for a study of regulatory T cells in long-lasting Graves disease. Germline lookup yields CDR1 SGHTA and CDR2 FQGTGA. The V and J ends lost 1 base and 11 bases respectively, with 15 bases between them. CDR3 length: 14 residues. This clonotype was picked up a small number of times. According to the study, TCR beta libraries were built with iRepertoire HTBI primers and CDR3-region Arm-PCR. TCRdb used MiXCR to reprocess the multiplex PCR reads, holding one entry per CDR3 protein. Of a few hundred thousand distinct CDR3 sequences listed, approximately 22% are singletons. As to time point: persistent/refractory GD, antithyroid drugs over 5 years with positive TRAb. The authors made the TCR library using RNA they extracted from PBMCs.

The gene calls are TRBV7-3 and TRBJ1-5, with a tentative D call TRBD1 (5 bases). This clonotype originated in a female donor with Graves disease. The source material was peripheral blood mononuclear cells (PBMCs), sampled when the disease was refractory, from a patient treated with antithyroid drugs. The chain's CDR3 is CASSLNDRKRSQHF. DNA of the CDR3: TGTGCCAGCAGCTTAAACGACAGAAAAAGATCCCAGCATTTT.